This T cell receptor (beta chain) was obtained from a study of cytomegalovirus exposure and HLA in healthy donors. This clone occurred once. Its target is not known. Notes on the study in general: The classifier reportedly diagnosed cytomegalovirus status with high sensitivity and specificity.

PCR employed 60 Vbeta and 13 Jbeta primers. TCRdb's copy holds only in-frame clones and misses some; the assay was immunoSEQ multiplex PCR. The repertoire holds 100,000 or so clones, with roughly 83% as singletons. This sequence originates from a middle-aged man in good health and CMV-seronegative. The material sequenced was PBMCs.

Here the CDR3 DNA reads TGTGCCTGCCGGACACGGAGTGCTAACTATGGCTACACCTTC. Translation gives CACRTRSANYGYTF. This chain uses TRBV6-1 with TRBJ1-2; tentatively, D is TRBD1 (5 bases). The CDR3 consists of 14 residues. Trimming took 11 bases from V and 0 from J, leaving 16 bases between them. CDR1 and CDR2 (germline): MNHNS, SASEGT.